This TCR beta chain originates from a study of pediatric ulcerative colitis (dated by TCRdb to between 2017 and 2020). Describing the broader study: More than five ulcerative colitis patients had pancolitis and two had left-sided colitis, with histology consistent with ulcerative colitis in all. From nine newly diagnosed, treatment-naive pediatric ulcerative colitis patients and four non-IBD control children, paired blood and rectal samples were collected. The Pediatric Ulcerative Colitis Activity Index classified a couple of patients as having mild disease, several as having moderate disease and three as having acute severe colitis.

Concerning this clone itself: No antigen is known for it. No base quality information exists; no much larger clone differs at one position.

What the study reported, not specific to this receptor: With only four individuals, the healthy control group was small. Autologous blood-rectal clonal overlap was significantly higher in ulcerative colitis patients than in controls, suggesting increased T cell trafficking to inflamed tissue. A couple of rectal CDR3 clonotypes were detected in all ulcerative colitis patients and were not detected in any of the controls. A couple of patients' blood samples yielded substantially fewer templates for technical reasons and were excluded from blood-rectal overlap analysis. Rectal pinch biopsies may have included blood-derived T cells, especially in patients with overt colitis. Features of the rectal repertoire distinguished controls, mild-moderate colitis patients and acute severe colitis patients, and in acute severe colitis rectal diversity was lower because of clonal expansions. Because repertoires were derived from total lymphocyte DNA, patterns in rare subsets such as regulatory T cells may not have been reflected.

The CDR1 and CDR2 encoded by the germline V gene are SQVTM and ANQGSEA. The junction carries 11 bases between V and J, which are trimmed by 4 bases and 5 bases respectively. The CDR3 spans 12 residues, from the cysteine through the phenylalanine. The entry retains the CDR3 DNA only, 36 bases that are in frame from base 1. Using the immunoSEQ TRB Survey service, rearranged CDR3 beta regions were amplified from genomic DNA with multiplex V and J primers. To keep sequencing depth the same across samples, survey-level depth of up to 500,000 reads per sample was applied. The libraries were purified and pooled, then sequenced using Illumina technology. As for the authors' bioinformatics: immunoSEQ online tools were used for productive clonality, sample overlap, pairwise scatters, CDR3 beta length, V/D/J gene usage and productiveness. Calculated diversity was defined as the number of unique rearrangements divided by total templates, multiplied by 100, and Shannon and Simpson indices were computed as well. Z-score normalized data were analyzed by principal component analysis with the R prcomp function and the ggbiplot package. Morisita's index was used to quantify the clonal overlap between blood and rectum within each subject. In its TCRdb copy, this immuneACCESS table keeps in-frame sequences only and misses some clones. Where compared with another copy, unresolved V genes explain less than half of these, and the others have no known cause. V, J and clone size are taken as reported in that table, and D and trimming were inferred from the DNA itself. The sample includes 36,000 or so clones, with 73% observed a single time. The ten largest account for 0.74% of the sample.

One to two pinch biopsies were taken from the rectum for research during colonoscopy. Before the diagnostic colonoscopy, none of the ulcerative colitis patients had been given any immunosuppressive medication. Rectal biopsies were digested with proteinase K before DNA isolation. The Wizard kit (Promega) was used to extract genomic DNA from both blood and intestinal samples. This receptor chain uses TRBV29-1 and TRBJ2-5, with no reliable assignment of the D segment. This clonotype was sampled from a boy between 5 and 17 years old with moderate ulcerative colitis. Sequenced material: gut tissue. CDR3 protein: CSVVVVGETQYF. DNA sequence: TGCAGCGTTGTGGTCGTTGGGGAGACCCAGTACTTC.